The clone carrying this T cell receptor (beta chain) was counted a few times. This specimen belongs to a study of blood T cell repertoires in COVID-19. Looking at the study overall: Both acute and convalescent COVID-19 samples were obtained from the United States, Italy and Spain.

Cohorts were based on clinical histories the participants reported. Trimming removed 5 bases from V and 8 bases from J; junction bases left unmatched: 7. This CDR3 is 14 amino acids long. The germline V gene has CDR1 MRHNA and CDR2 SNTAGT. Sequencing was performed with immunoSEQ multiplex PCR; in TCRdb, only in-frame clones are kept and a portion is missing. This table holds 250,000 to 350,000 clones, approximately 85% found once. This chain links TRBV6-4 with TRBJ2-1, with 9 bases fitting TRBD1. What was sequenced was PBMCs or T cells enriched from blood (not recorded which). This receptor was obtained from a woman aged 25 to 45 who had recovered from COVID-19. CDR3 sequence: CASSPGQGVYEQFF. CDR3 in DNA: TGTGCCAGCAGTCCGGGACAGGGAGTTTATGAGCAGTTCTTC.